This TCR beta chain originates from a study of regulatory T cells in long-lasting Graves disease (dated by TCRdb to the early 2020s). For context, the study as a whole: Persistent Graves' disease was defined as persistently positive TSH receptor autoantibodies together with antithyroid drug treatment for over 5 years. Persistent Graves' disease patients were compared with newly diagnosed Graves' disease patients by peripheral blood TCR sequencing and RNA sequencing. The study took place in China and was registered as a clinical trial. TCR sequencing covered some 13 persistent and roughly 20 newly diagnosed Graves' disease patients, around 33 samples in total. In the clinical cohort, patients with persistent Graves' disease had used antithyroid drugs for an average of around 10 years.

The time point tag for this specimen amounts to: persistent/refractory GD, antithyroid drugs over 5 years with positive TRAb. For both TCR sequencing and RNA sequencing, RNA was extracted from PBMCs in TRIzol. Graves' disease was diagnosed according to American Thyroid Association guidelines. Patients for the study were recruited at an endocrinology department in Xi'an, China. Each patient gave approximately 10 milliliters of peripheral blood, collected in an EDTA anticoagulant tube. Ficoll Paque Plus density gradient separation was used to isolate PBMCs, and no further T cell sorting was performed. An Agilent 2100 Bioanalyzer and agarose gel were used to check RNA quality, and a NanoDrop 2000 was used to measure RNA concentration. CDR1 and CDR2, looked up from the germline V gene (reference sequence), are DFQATT and SNEGSKA. The junction carries 13 bases between V and J, which are trimmed by 0 bases and 5 bases respectively. The CDR3 has 14 amino acids, counting the end cysteine and phenylalanine. Only the CDR3 part of the read is kept: 42 bases, read in frame from the first base.

To prepare the library, multiplex PCR was applied. The sample was run on an Illumina HiSeq 4000. To build TCR beta libraries, CDR3 regions were amplified by Arm-PCR using iRepertoire HTBI primers. Before sequencing, the PCR products went through gel purification. Per the source publication's procedure: Gene usage analysis of CDR3 amino acid clonotypes used the 62 TRBV and fewer than 15 TRBJ segments found across samples. COPE and FqMerger were used to merge filtered high-quality paired reads into contigs. Contigs were aligned with BLAST to IMGT TRBV, TRBD and TRBJ reference genes, and CDR3 was defined per IMGT. Highly expanded clones were defined as clonotypes with a frequency above 0.1%. Shannon entropy was used to measure repertoire diversity, and the Gini coefficient was used to measure V-J evenness. Public clonotypes were defined as clonotypes shared by more than one individual. Using fastp trimming at Q25 and MiXCR clonotype assembly, TCRdb reanalyzed the public sequencing data and kept in-frame beta chains. Rows with a matching CDR3 protein are joined into one entry that keeps the most common DNA and genes. TCRdb, not the original authors, processed these V and J calls. In this sample the table shows over 350,000 distinct CDR3 sequences, less than 25% of which occur a single time. The ten largest clonotypes hold around 21% of the sample.

This clonotype was counted at least ten times. Its target antigen remains unknown. Base qualities are not at hand, and no much larger clone is one base apart. What the research found in general, with its limitations: Compared with newly diagnosed patients, persistent Graves' disease patients had lower TCR Shannon entropy and fewer highly expanded clones, which suggests clonal expansion. The study examined only peripheral blood because the primary lesion, thyroid tissue, could not be accessed. More public clonotypes were shared among persistent patients (about 2,800) than among newly diagnosed patients (over 900). Sequencing and analysis were limited to the TCR beta chain. The small sample size was acknowledged by the authors as a limitation that may reduce accuracy. Preferential use of TRBV28, TRBJ1-2 and TRBJ2-5 was observed in persistent disease, whereas TRBV20-1 and TRBJ2-1 were favored in newly diagnosed disease.

The receptor's source is a female donor with Graves disease. The sequenced sample was peripheral blood mononuclear cells (PBMCs), obtained when the disease was refractory, from a patient treated with antithyroid drugs. Recombination linked TRBV20-1 to TRBJ1-1; the D gene is perhaps TRBD1, on 5 matching bases. The base sequence is TGCAGTGCTAGAGATCGTCGGAGGGGAACTGAAGCTTTCTTT. Its amino acids are CSARDRRRGTEAFF.